This T cell receptor beta chain is from a study of T cells in Graves' hyperthyroidism and ophthalmopathy. The V and J ends lost 5 bases and 8 bases respectively, with 22 bases between them. This CDR3 region has 16 residues. Germline V gene sequence: CDR1 MNHEY, CDR2 SMNVEV (reference sequence). Amplification targeted TCR beta CDR3 regions from RNA transcripts. Initially, a first-round RT-PCR of the TCR CDR3 employed the HTBI primer set. TCRdb re-derived calls from the multiplex PCR reads in MiXCR, one entry per CDR3 protein. The table includes roughly 400,000 distinct CDR3 sequences, around a quarter detected once.

The J gene is TRBJ2-1, the V gene TRBV27; D tentatively reads TRBD1 or TRBD2 (7 bases each). The clonotype originates from a man aged 50-60 years with Graves' hyperthyroidism. Sequences were obtained from blood. CDR3 residues: CASSRWEGAGIHEQFF. The CDR3 nucleotides are TGTGCCAGCAGTAGGTGGGAGGGGGCCGGAATCCATGAGCAGTTCTTC.